The sequence of this TCR beta chain was determined in a study of CD8 T cells in ankylosing spondylitis. The V end was cut by 5 bases, the J end by 2 bases, with 16 bases between. The germline V gene has CDR1 LNHDA and CDR2 SQIVND (reference sequence). The CDR3 is 16 amino acids. TCRdb used MiXCR to reprocess the 5' RACE reads, holding one entry per CDR3 protein. The table lists roughly 490,000 distinct CDR3 sequences, roughly 5.3% of them singletons. Study-wide results and limits: A subset of motif variants has previously been described in the synovial fluid and blood of reactive arthritis. Disease-linked clones reportedly showed significant enrichment in matched ankylosing spondylitis synovial fluid. Made up of roughly 8 highly homologous variants, a TCR beta motif appeared characteristic of ankylosing spondylitis blood. Clones linked to disease, bearing a CD8+ phenotype, were relatively rare in peripheral blood.

This clonotype was seen a few times. Its antigen is unidentified. The receptor's source is a male donor with ankylosing spondylitis. The specimen sequenced was blood, either unsorted or a sorted T cell fraction (not recorded which). This sequence joins TRBV19 and TRBJ1-5; D gene unclear. In nucleotides, the CDR3 is TGTGCCAGTAGTGCTCTTTCGAAGGGCCGCAATCAGCCCCAGCATTTT. Translated, it gives CASSALSKGRNQPQHF.